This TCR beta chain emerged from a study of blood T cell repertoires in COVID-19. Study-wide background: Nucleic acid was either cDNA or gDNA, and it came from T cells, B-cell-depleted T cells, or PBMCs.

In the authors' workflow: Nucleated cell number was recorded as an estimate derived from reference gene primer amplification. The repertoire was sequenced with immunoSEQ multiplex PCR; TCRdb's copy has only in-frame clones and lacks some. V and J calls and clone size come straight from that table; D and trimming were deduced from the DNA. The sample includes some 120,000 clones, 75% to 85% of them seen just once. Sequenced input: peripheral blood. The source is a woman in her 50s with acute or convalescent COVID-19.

In DNA form, the CDR3 reads TGTGCCTGGAGTCCCGGGGGGCTCTCACCCCTCCACTTT. Encoded protein: CAWSPGGLSPLHF. The rearrangement uses TRBV30 and TRBJ1-6; TRBD1 might be the D (6 bases). The CDR3 is 13 residues long. V lost 2 bases and J lost 10, with 12 bases in between. Germline V CDR1 and CDR2: GTSNPN, SVGIG (reference sequence).